This TCR beta chain was profiled in a study of cytomegalovirus exposure and HLA in healthy donors. Germline loops: CDR1 GTSNPN, CDR2 SVGIG (reference sequence). V dropped 1 base and J dropped 6 bases, with 4 bases sitting between them. The CDR3 sequence is 11 residues long. PCR primers comprised 60 Vbeta and 13 Jbeta primers. TCRdb keeps only in-frame clones here, not all; method: immunoSEQ multiplex PCR. The table has approximately 150,000 clones, about three quarters seen once. V and J are TRBV30 and TRBJ1-3; no reliable D call. The source is a woman aged 40 to 49 in good health and CMV-seropositive. The sample consisted of PBMCs. CDR3 coding DNA: TGTGCCTGGAGTGGGGCAAACACCATATATTTT. It translates to CAWSGANTIYF.